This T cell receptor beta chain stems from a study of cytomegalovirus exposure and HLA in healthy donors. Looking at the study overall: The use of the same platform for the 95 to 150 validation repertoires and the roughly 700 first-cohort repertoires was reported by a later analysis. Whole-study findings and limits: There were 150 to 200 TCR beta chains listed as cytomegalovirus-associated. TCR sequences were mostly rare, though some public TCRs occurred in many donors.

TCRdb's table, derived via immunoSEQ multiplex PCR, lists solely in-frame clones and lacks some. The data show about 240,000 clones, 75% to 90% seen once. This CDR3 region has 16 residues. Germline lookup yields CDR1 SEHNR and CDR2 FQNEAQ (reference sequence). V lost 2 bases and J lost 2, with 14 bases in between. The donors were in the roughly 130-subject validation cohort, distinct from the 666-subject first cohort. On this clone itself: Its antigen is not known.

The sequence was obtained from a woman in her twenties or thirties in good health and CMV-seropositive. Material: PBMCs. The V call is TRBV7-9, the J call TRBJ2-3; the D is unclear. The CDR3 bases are TGTGCCAGCAGCTTATCAAACCCCTCACACACAGATACGCAGTATTTT. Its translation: CASSLSNPSHTDTQYF.